This T cell receptor (beta chain) came from a study of early T cells in non-severe SARS-CoV-2 infection. Study background: The study sequenced bulk RNA from unsorted whole blood, with chains unpaired. Whole-study findings and limits: Matching against VDJdb likely underestimated virus-specific expansions, favoring anti-spike CD8.

V was shortened by 7 bases and J by 1 base, with 10 bases between the two germline ends. Germline V lookup: CDR1 SEHNR, CDR2 FQNEAQ (reference sequence). The CDR3 is made up of 13 amino acids. In the library, individual cDNA molecules carried attached unique molecular identifiers. MiXCR, run by TCRdb on the 5' RACE reads, gives a single entry per CDR3 protein. In the table there are about 44,000 distinct CDR3 sequences, 20% to 25% of which are singletons. This clonotype was seen a handful of times. Its antigen is not known. The genes are TRBV7-9 and TRBJ1-1, with D unclear. Specimen: whole blood, collected at baseline. The sequence was obtained from an adult who was a healthcare worker with PCR-confirmed SARS-CoV-2 infection or an uninfected control (not recorded which). The CDR3 region has the DNA TGTGCCAGCACTCGGACGGAGAACACTGAAGCTTTCTTT. The encoded protein is CASTRTENTEAFF.